This is a list of T cell receptor beta chains from one sample in a study of control samples from healthy donors and cancer patients. This table comes from immunoSEQ multiplex PCR, and its TCRdb copy is limited to in-frame clones, with some not included. The table shows 170,000 or so clones, with around 90% occurring only once. The specimen was blood. Every receptor here comes from a man aged 25-45 years in good health. CDR3s include the opening cysteine and the closing phenylalanine or tryptophan. Each record gives: J gene, D gene, V gene, clone size, CDR3 DNA, CDR3 protein. The D gene is left open where the match is weak. Only some rows state a clone size, as once, few, many or a class for expanded clones.

>TRBJ1-6|-|TRBV30|-
TGTGCCTGGAGTCAGGGAACTAATTCACCCCTCCACTTT
CAWSQGTNSPLHF
>TRBJ1-2|-|TRBV6-2/TRBV6-3|-
TGTGCCAGCAGTTATGAGGGCGGATTCTATGGCTACACCTTC
CASSYEGGFYGYTF
>TRBJ2-7|-|TRBV27|-
TGTGCCAGCAGTTCGTTCGCCGCCTCCTACGAGCAGTACTTC
CASSSFAASYEQYF
>TRBJ2-1|-|TRBV4-3|-
TGCGCCAGCAGCCAAGAGAACGGCAATGAGCAGTTCTTC
CASSQENGNEQFF
>TRBJ2-7|-|TRBV6-2/TRBV6-3|-
TGTGCCAGCAGCTCCCGGGCGGTCTCCTACGAGCAGTACTTC
CASSSRAVSYEQYF
>TRBJ2-6|-|TRBV12-3/TRBV12-4|-
TGTGCCAGCAGTTCTCCTGGGGCCAACGTCCTGACTTTC
CASSSPGANVLTF
>TRBJ1-5|-|TRBV7-9|-
TGTGCCAGCAGCTTAGAATCCGGGGGCAATCAGCCCCAGCATTTT
CASSLESGGNQPQHF
>TRBJ2-6|-|TRBV6-6|-
TGTGCCAGTCTGCTAGGGGCCAACGTCCTGACTTTC
CASLLGANVLTF
>TRBJ2-1|TRBD2|TRBV27|-
TGTGCCAGCAGCCGCACCCCTAAGCGGGAGAACTATGAGCAGTTCTTC
CASSRTPKRENYEQFF
>TRBJ1-2|TRBD1|TRBV30|-
TGTGCCTGGTGGGGGCGACAGGGTGGAGGCTACACCTTC
CAWWGRQGGGYTF
>TRBJ1-1|-|TRBV2|-
TGTGCCAGCAGTCGGGACTTGGGACACCCTGAAGCTTTCTTT
CASSRDLGHPEAFF
>TRBJ2-2|TRBD2|TRBV10-3|-
TGTGCCATCAGTGTGCCGAGGACTAGCGGGAGGATGACCGGGGAGCTGTTTTTT
CAISVPRTSGRMTGELFF
>TRBJ1-1|-|TRBV6-6|-
TGTGCCAGCAGCCCCCCAGGCTACACTGAAGCTTTCTTT
CASSPPGYTEAFF
>TRBJ1-3|-|TRBV6-6|-
TGTGCCAGCCACCAAAGCTCTGGAAACACCATATATTTT
CASHQSSGNTIYF
>TRBJ1-2|-|TRBV7-9|-
TGTGCCAGCAGCTTAGGGGTTGGGAACTATGGCTACACCTTC
CASSLGVGNYGYTF
>TRBJ2-3|TRBD1|TRBV3-1/TRBV3-2|-
TGTGCCAGCAGCCATAAGGACAGGGGGCGGACAGATACGCAGTATTTT
CASSHKDRGRTDTQYF
>TRBJ2-2|TRBD2|TRBV7-8|-
TGTGCCAGCAGCCCGGACACCCGACTAGCGGGAGGCACCGGGGAGCTGTTTTTT
CASSPDTRLAGGTGELFF
>TRBJ1-1|-|TRBV21-1|-
TGTGCCAGCAGCAAGGATAGGAACACTGAAGCTTTCTTT
CASSKDRNTEAFF
>TRBJ1-1|-|TRBV19|-
TGTGCCAGTACCCTAAGTGGACGGAACGAAGCTTTCTTT
CASTLSGRNEAFF
>TRBJ2-7|TRBD2|TRBV4-3|-
TGCGCCAGCAGCCTAGCGGCGGGGGGCTACGAGCAGTACTTC
CASSLAAGGYEQYF
>TRBJ1-1|-|TRBV10-3|-
TGTGCCATCAGTGGGGGAGGGGGGCCCATGAACACTGAAGCTTTCTTT
CAISGGGGPMNTEAFF
>TRBJ2-3|-|TRBV7-9|few
TGTGCCAGCAGCCCAACCGGGTCCCTCGCGGCGGATACGCAGTATTTT
CASSPTGSLAADTQYF